Reported below is one T cell receptor beta chain. Its antigen is undetermined. The data belong to a study of cytomegalovirus exposure and HLA in healthy donors. The CDR3 has 15 amino acids. CDR1 and CDR2 (germline): SGHRS, YFSETQ. The V end was cut by 1 base, the J end by 1 base, with 11 bases between. Overall study findings and caveats: Associated with HLA alleles at 0.05 false discovery rate in a later analysis were some 16,000 TCR beta sequences. The authors listed over 150 TCR beta chains as cytomegalovirus-associated. The authors later found most CMV-associated TCR beta chains appeared HLA-restricted. CMV antigen specificity of three CMV-associated chains was confirmed in vitro.

This PCR relied on a set of 60 Vbeta primers and 13 Jbeta primers. Assay: immunoSEQ multiplex PCR; the TCRdb copy retains only in-frame clones and omits some. The sample lists roughly 150,000 clones; around 83% were seen once. The gene calls are TRBV5-1 and TRBJ1-1, with D unclear. Sequenced material: PBMCs. This TCR was recovered from a girl aged 2-10 years in good health and CMV-seropositive. As DNA, the CDR3 is TGCGCCAGCAGCTTGTTTTTCATGGCGAACACTGAAGCTTTCTTT. Its translation: CASSLFFMANTEAFF.